The T cell receptor beta chain described here comes from a study of blood T cell repertoires in COVID-19. Study overall: Nucleic acid was either cDNA or gDNA, and it came from T cells, B-cell-depleted T cells, or PBMCs.

V lost 0 bases, J lost 16 bases, and 15 bases stayed unmatched. Germline CDR1 is MNHNS and CDR2 is SASEGT. The CDR3 spans 15 residues. Profiled with immunoSEQ multiplex PCR; TCRdb holds only in-frame clones, not every one. The sample has about 280,000 clones, roughly 90% seen once. The genes are TRBV6-1 and TRBJ2-4; TRBD1 matches at 7 bases. Sequencing was done on a sample of peripheral blood. This sequence originates from a woman in her 70s with COVID-19, enrolled during active disease. The CDR3 loop is CASSEALPRGPKTYF. DNA of the CDR3: TGTGCCAGCAGTGAAGCGCTTCCTAGGGGGCCGAAGACATACTTC.